This T cell receptor (beta chain) was captured by sequencing in a study of human T cells and chemical hapten exposure (dated by TCRdb to the early 2020s). About the full investigation: For sensitization, 2% DPC in acetone was applied to a roughly 2 cm by roughly 2 cm area of upper inner arm skin. Throughout the approximately 24-week study period, patients were also given weekly therapeutic DPC doses on the scalp. Patch tests used Finn chambers with 0.01% DPC on the upper back, scored after 6 days by International Contact Dermatitis Research Group standards. Most of the patients in the cohort were female, and the cohort covered alopecia areata with under or over 50% scalp involvement, alopecia totalis and alopecia universalis. Libraries were pooled for sequencing, and variation in per-sample TCR yields was attributed mainly to small differences in library volumes within the pool. The study tracked peripheral blood TCR repertoire changes in vivo during primary and secondary sensitization to the hapten diphenylcyclopropenone (DPC) in alopecia patients. Blood was sampled from patients pre-sensitization (week 0) and at 2, 6 and about 24 weeks after DPC sensitization. Twenty-nine alopecia patients gave blood for TCR sequencing at one to four time points (pre-sensitization, 2, 6 and 24 weeks). Results and caveats for the whole study, not just this receptor: Patch test score was positively correlated with the number of PT1 expanded TCRs, with significance at thresholds 8, 16 and 32 but not at 4. Compared with pre-sensitization or healthy control sets, expanded TCRs formed significantly more large CDR3 similarity clusters, which is consistent with antigen-driven responses. Because all patients had alopecia, a presumed autoimmune disease, the immune response of the patients might differ from that of healthy individuals. After repeated subsampling, the strength of the expansion versus patch-test correlation and the threshold at which it became significant changed. DPC sensitization did not change how many TCRs were above 1 in 1000 frequency, and no evidence was found of alterations in global repertoire structure.

Library method: RACE. Sequenced on a NextSeq 500. During library preparation, unique molecular identifiers were attached to individual cDNA molecules so that TCRs could be counted quantitatively and reproducibly. From each blood RNA sample, both TCR alpha and TCR beta chains were sequenced. The original pipeline was this. The median number of TCRs per sample was approximately 93,000, ranging from roughly 23,224 to 690,600. The Decombinator software suite was used to annotate V, J and CDR3 in the TCR reads. For the PS versus PT1 abundance plots, all samples were subsampled to the same number of TCRs (28,000). Expanded TCRs were defined as absent before sensitization and observed at least eight times at the 2-week time point. Starting from the raw public reads, TCRdb applied fastp trimming at Q25, assembled clones with MiXCR and retained in-frame beta chains. Rows are unified per CDR3 protein, each entry keeping the most common DNA and genes. In this record, the V and J calls reflect TCRdb's handling and not the investigators' own analysis. In this sample the table shows just under 65,000 distinct CDR3 sequences, approximately 9.9% of which occur a single time. The ten largest account for about 2% of the sample.

The CDR3 goes from the cysteine to the phenylalanine over 15 residues. Solely the CDR3 DNA is kept, with 45 bases framed from the first base. CDR1 and CDR2 (MNHEY, SMNVEV) derive from the germline V gene (reference sequence). The junction shows trimming of 2 bases on V and 2 bases on J, plus 12 bases between the germline ends. What the time point label conveys for this sample: patch test 3, about 24 weeks after DPC sensitization. What this sample's treatment or condition label stands for: therapeutic diphenylcyclopropenone sensitization with weekly scalp DPC. At every patch-test visit, the blood draw took place before the patch test was put on. Eligible patients were aged 18 to 70, diagnosed with alopecia, deemed suitable for DPC therapy, and excluded if pregnant. Total RNA was extracted from unfractionated whole blood that had been collected in Tempus Blood RNA tubes. This clonotype was observed many times. No cognate antigen has been identified for it. The sample holds no much larger clone one base away, and base qualities are not on file.

The sequencing used whole blood, collected in connection with sensitization to the hapten diphenylcyclopropenone (DPC). The source is a woman aged 25 to 45 with alopecia areata. Some clones in this sample may be carry-over from other donors' samples. The chain is made from TRBV27 and TRBJ2-5, with the D call perhaps TRBD1 or TRBD2, as 5 bases match in each case. The CDR3 sequence is CASSLRGRTQETQYF. The DNA is TGTGCCAGCAGTTTAAGGGGACGGACTCAAGAGACCCAGTACTTC.